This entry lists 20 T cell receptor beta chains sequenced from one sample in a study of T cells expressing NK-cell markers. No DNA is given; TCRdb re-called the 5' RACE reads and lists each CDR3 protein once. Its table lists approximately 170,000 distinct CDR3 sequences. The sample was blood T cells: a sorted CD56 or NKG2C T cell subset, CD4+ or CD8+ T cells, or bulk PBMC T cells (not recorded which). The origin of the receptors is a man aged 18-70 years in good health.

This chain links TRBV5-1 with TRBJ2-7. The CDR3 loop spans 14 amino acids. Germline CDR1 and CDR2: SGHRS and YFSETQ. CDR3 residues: CASSTLGGVDEQYF.

This chain's CDR3 is CASSPDMWGANYGYTF. The V call is TRBV3-1, the J call TRBJ1-2; TCRdb proposes TRBD1, but this gene call is untestable without DNA. CDR1 and CDR2 (germline): LGHDT, YNNKEL (reference sequence). The CDR3 consists of 16 residues. The whole variable domain, filled in from reference TRBV3-1 and TRBJ1-2, reads DTAVSQTPKYLVTQMGNDKSIKCEQNLGHDTMYWYKQDSKKFLKIMFSYNNKELIINETVPNRFSPKSPDKAHLNLHINSLELGDSAVYFCASSPDMWGANYGYTFGSGTRLTVV.

The CDR3 region is CASSYNKDGGGLFF. V usage is TRBV4-1 and J usage is TRBJ1-4. The CDR3 length is 14 residues. The germline gives CDR1 MGHRA, CDR2 YSYEKL.

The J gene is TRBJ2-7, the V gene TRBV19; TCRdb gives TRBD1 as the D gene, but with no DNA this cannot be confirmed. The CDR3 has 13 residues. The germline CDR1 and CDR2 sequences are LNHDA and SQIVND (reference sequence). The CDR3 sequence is CASNMGGPTEQYF. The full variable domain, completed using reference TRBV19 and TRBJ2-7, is DGGITQSPKYLFRKEGQNVTLSCEQNLNHDAMYWYRQDPGQGLRLIYYSQIVNDFQKGDIAEGYSVSREKKESFPLTVTSAQKNPTAFYLCASNMGGPTEQYFGPGTRLTVT.

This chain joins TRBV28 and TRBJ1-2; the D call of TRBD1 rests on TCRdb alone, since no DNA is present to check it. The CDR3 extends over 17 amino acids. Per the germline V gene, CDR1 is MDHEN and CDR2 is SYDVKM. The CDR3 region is CASSPTVTGGGNYGYTF.

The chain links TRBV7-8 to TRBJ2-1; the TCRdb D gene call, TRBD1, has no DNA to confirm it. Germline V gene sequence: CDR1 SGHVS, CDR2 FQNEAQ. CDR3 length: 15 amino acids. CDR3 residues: CASRSSGGVGNEQFF.

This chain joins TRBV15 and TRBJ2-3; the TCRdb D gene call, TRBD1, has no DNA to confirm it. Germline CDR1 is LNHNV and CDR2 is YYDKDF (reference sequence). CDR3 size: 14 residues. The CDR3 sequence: CATNPRGLTDTQYF.

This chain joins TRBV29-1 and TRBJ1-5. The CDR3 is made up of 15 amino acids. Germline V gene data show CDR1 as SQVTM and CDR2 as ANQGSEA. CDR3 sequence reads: CSVEVEEGRRGPQHF.

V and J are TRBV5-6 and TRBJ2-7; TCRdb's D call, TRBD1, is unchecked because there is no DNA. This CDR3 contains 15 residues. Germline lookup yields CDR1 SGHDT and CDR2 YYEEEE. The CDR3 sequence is CASSLDKGQGDEQYF.

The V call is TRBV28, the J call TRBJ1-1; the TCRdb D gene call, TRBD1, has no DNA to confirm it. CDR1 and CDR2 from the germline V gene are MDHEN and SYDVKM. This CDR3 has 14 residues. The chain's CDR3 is CASSLSGMSTEAFF.

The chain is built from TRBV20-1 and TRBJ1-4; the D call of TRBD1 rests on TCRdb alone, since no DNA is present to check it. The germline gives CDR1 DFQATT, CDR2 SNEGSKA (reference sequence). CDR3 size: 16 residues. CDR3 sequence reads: CSATWTGVVVDEKLFF.

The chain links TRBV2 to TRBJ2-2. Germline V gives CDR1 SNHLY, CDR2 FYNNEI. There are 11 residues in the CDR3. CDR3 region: CAYITAGELFF.

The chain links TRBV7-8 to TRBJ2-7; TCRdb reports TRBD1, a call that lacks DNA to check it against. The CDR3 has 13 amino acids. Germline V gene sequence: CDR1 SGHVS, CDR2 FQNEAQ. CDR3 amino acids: CASTSTGVYEQYF.

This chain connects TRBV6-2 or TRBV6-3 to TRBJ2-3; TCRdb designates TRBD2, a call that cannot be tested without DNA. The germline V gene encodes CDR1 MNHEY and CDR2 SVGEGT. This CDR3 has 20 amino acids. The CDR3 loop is CASSPSRETSGGTGADTQYF.

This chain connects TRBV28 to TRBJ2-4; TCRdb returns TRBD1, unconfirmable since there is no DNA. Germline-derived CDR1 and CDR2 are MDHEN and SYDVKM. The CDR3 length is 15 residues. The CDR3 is CASSLRQGSKNIQYF. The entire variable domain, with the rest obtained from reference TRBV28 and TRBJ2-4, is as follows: DVKVTQSSRYLVKRTGEKVFLECVQDMDHENMFWYRQDPGLGLRLIYFSYDVKMKEKGDIPEGYSVSREKKERFSLILESASTNQTSMYLCASSLRQGSKNIQYFGAGTRLSVL.

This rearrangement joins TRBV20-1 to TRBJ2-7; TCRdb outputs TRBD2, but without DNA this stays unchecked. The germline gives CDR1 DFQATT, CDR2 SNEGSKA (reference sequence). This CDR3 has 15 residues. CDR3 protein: CSARELAGGNYEQYF.

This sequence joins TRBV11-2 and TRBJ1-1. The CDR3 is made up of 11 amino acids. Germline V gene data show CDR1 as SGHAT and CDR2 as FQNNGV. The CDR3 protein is CASSLVFEAFF. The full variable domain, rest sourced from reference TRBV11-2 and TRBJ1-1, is EAGVAQSPRYKIIEKRQSVAFWCNPISGHATLYWYQQILGQGPKLLIQFQNNGVVDDSQLPKDRFSAERLKGVDSTLKIQPAKLEDSAVYLCASSLVFEAFFGQGTRLTVV.

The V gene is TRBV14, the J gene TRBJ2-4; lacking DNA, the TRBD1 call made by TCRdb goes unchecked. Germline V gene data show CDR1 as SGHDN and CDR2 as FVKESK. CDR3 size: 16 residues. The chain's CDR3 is CASSPYRGQSKNIQYF.

This CDR3 is CASSLRTGTDYEQYF. The chain recombines TRBV11-3 with TRBJ2-7; TCRdb selects TRBD1, and the lack of DNA leaves this call unchecked. There are 15 residues in the CDR3. Germline V gene lookup returns CDR1 SGHNT and CDR2 YENEEA.

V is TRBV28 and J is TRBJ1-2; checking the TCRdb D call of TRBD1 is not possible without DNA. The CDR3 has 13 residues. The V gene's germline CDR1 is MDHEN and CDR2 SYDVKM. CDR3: CASSGDRDYGYTF.